This T cell receptor beta chain came from a study of cytomegalovirus exposure and HLA in healthy donors. There are 14 residues in the CDR3. After removal of 2 bases from V and 3 bases from J, the junction contained 3 bases not matched to a gene. Germline-derived CDR1 and CDR2 are MNHEY and SMNVEV (reference sequence). Concerning this clone itself: The antigen is undetermined.

The study ran its PCR with 60 Vbeta and 13 Jbeta primers. TCRdb keeps only in-frame clones here, not all; method: immunoSEQ multiplex PCR. The table has 100,000 to 150,000 clones, about 83% seen once; the top ten hold 3.6%. Whole-study results and caveats: By HLA locus, TCR association rates varied in a later analysis, with DRB1 showing the most and HLA-C the fewest. Clonal expansion, a later analysis showed, was greater in HLA-associated TCR beta chains than in equally common others.

This chain uses TRBV27 with TRBJ1-2; 7 nucleotides match TRBD1. The sequenced sample consisted of PBMCs. The origin of this receptor is a woman aged 40-49 years in good health and CMV-seropositive. CDR3 bases: TGTGCCAGCAGTTTAAACAGGGGTGACTATGGCTACACCTTC. Its protein is CASSLNRGDYGYTF.